These 5 T cell receptor beta chains came from one sample sequenced in a study of radiotherapy plus CTLA-4 blockade in lung cancer. Data came from immunoSEQ multiplex PCR; TCRdb stores just in-frame clones and leaves some out. This table has some 94,000 clones, roughly 80% appearing once. The source was peripheral blood, collected from a patient treated with radiotherapy plus ipilimumab. These receptors all stem from a human donor with non-small cell lung cancer that progressed on radiotherapy plus ipilimumab.

Only a few counts were recorded for this clone. CDR3 region: CAISANRDNTEAFF. The CDR3 nucleotides are TGTGCCATCAGTGCTAACAGGGATAACACTGAAGCTTTCTTT. The gene calls are TRBV10-3 and TRBJ1-1, with a tentative D call TRBD1 (6 bases). The ends were cut back, 4 bases at V and 2 bases at J, with 11 bases in the middle. The CDR3 sequence is 14 residues long. Germline loops: CDR1 ENHRY, CDR2 SYGVKD.

V and J are TRBV2 and TRBJ2-1; D possibly corresponds to TRBD1 (6 bases). This CDR3 region has 12 residues. Germline assignment: CDR1 SNHLY and CDR2 FYNNEI. Trimming removed 4 bases from V and 10 bases from J, with 11 bases in between. Here the CDR3 reads CASSVGGREQFF. CDR3 nucleotide sequence: TGTGCCAGCAGTGTAGGGGGTCGCGAGCAGTTCTTC.

This chain joins TRBV30 and TRBJ1-4, with a weak D call TRBD1 (6 bases). Per the germline V gene, CDR1 is GTSNPN and CDR2 is SVGIG (reference sequence). The CDR3 extends over 15 amino acids. Trimming took off 5 bases at V and 2 bases at J, with 15 bases between the two ends. This chain's CDR3 is CAWGGRGQTNEKLFF. The CDR3 region has the DNA TGTGCCTGGGGGGGTCGGGGGCAGACTAATGAAAAACTGTTTTTT.

The gene calls are TRBV6-5 and TRBJ1-2, with D maybe TRBD1 (5 bases). CDR1 MNHEY and CDR2 SVGAGI come from the germline V gene. The CDR3 extends over 16 amino acids. V was clipped by 0 bases and J by 2 bases, with 13 bases between them. The CDR3 sequence is CASSYSPRGVNYGYTF. In DNA, the CDR3 is TGTGCCAGCAGTTACTCTCCCCGAGGGGTAAACTATGGCTACACCTTC.

V usage is TRBV7-6 and J usage is TRBJ2-6; D uncertain. The CDR3 is made up of 17 amino acids. Trimming stripped 0 bases from V and 4 bases from J, with 13 bases between. Germline CDR1 reads SGHVS; CDR2 reads FNYEAQ. The CDR3 coding sequence is TGTGCCAGCAGCTTAGCCTCGGTCGGGTTGGGGGCCAACGTCCTGACTTTC. It yields the protein CASSLASVGLGANVLTF. Full variable domain (outside the CDR3, taken from reference TRBV7-6 and TRBJ2-6): GAGVSQSPRYKVTKRGQDVALRCDPISGHVSLYWYRQALGQGPEFLTYFNYEAQQDKSGLPNDRFSAERPEGSISTLTIQRTEQRDSAMYRCASSLASVGLGANVLTFGAGSRLTVL.